One TCR beta chain is described in this entry. The antigen remains undetermined. An even split of each subset's genomic DNA across several immunoSEQ plates was performed. Only in-frame clones appear in the TCRdb table, and some are missing; sequencing was by immunoSEQ multiplex PCR. Here the sample spans 1,400,000 or so clones, just under 99% being singletons. This specimen belongs to a study of shared clonotypes between healthy human individuals. For the study at large: CD4 naive cells filled three plates per donor, CD4 memory three, CD8 naive two and CD8 memory one. Study-level results: Though the depth was large, rarefaction showed that sorted-subset sequencing was incomplete. Among the subsets, naive ones generally showed larger estimated richness than memory ones.

This receptor was obtained from a man under 40 in good health. Sequencing was done on a sample of naive CD4+ T cells sorted from blood. Specified subset: CD45RA+ positively selected.

In DNA, the CDR3 is TGTGCCAGCAGTGATGGCCGGACAGGGGTCGGCACAGATACGCAGTATTTT. Its translation is CASSDGRTGVGTDTQYF. The chain recombines TRBV6-1 with TRBJ2-3, with 9 bases matching TRBD1. Germline V gives CDR1 MNHNS, CDR2 SASEGT. Germline trimming cut 3 bases from V and 1 base from J; bases unmatched to any gene: 8. The CDR3 consists of 17 residues.